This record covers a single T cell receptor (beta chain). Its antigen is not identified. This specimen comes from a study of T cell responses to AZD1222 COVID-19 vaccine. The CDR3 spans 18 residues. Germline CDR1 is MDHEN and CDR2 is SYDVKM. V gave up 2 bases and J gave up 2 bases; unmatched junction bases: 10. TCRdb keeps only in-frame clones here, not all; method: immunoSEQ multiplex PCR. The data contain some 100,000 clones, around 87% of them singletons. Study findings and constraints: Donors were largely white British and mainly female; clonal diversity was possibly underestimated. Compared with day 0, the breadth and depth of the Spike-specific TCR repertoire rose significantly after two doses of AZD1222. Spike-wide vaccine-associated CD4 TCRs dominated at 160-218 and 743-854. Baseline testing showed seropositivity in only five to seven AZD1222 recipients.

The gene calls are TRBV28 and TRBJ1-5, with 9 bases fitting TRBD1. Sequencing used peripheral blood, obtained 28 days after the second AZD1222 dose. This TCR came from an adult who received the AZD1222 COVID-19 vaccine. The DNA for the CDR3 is TGTGCCAGCAGTTTACGCGAGGACAGGGGACTTCGCAATCAGCCCCAGCATTTT. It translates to CASSLREDRGLRNQPQHF. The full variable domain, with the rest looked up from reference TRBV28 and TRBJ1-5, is DVKVTQSSRYLVKRTGEKVFLECVQDMDHENMFWYRQDPGLGLRLIYFSYDVKMKEKGDIPEGYSVSREKKERFSLILESASTNQTSMYLCASSLREDRGLRNQPQHFGDGTRLSIL.